The subject of this entry is one T cell receptor (beta chain). Its target is unknown. V gave up 2 bases and J gave up 3 bases; unmatched junction bases: 1. The length of the CDR3 is 14 residues. CDR1 is ENHRY and CDR2 is SYGVKD in the germline V gene. The template for TCR beta VDJ and CDR3 sequence profiling was genomic DNA. TCRdb re-called the reads with MiXCR, one entry per CDR3 protein. In the table there are 100,000 to 130,000 distinct CDR3 sequences, around 53% of which are singletons. This record belongs to a study of CD8+CD57+ T cells in acquired aplastic anemia. About the research overall: The mean DNA yield obtained from sorted CD4+ and CD8+ cells came to 3 to 3.5 ug. Healthy donors gave about 10.8 million reads on average for CD4+ cells.

Study results and limitations: Some 31 shared CD8+ CDR3s appeared highly expressed within patients' immunodominant clones. For CD8+ Simpson's diversity, patients and controls showed no significant difference.

This TCR came from a human donor in good health, serving as a control. Sequenced input: sorted CD4+, CD8+, or CD8+CD57+ T cells (not recorded which) from PBMCs. The rearrangement links TRBV10-3 to TRBJ2-5; 9 bases map to TRBD2. The DNA for the CDR3 is TGTGCCATCAGTGAGGCGGGGGGGAAAGAGACCCAGTACTTC. Protein sequence: CAISEAGGKETQYF.